This T cell receptor beta chain was identified during a study of cytomegalovirus exposure and HLA in healthy donors. Study background: As an earlier analysis found, about 190 million T cells yielded over 95 million unique TCR beta sequences.

PCR employed 60 Vbeta and 13 Jbeta primers. Clones were read by immunoSEQ multiplex PCR, and TCRdb kept only the in-frame ones, dropping some. Counted here are 90,000 to 150,000 clones, over 70% occurring once; the ten biggest clones make up about 1.5%. To note about this clone: Its target is unknown.

Points from the study as a whole: Per a prior analysis, the majority of TCR beta V segments were productive roughly 87% or roughly 30% of the time. Association of a missense DCLRE1C variant with TCR beta V- and J-gene trimming was reported in a later analysis.

The CDR3 runs 14 residues. J gave up 8 bases and V 4 bases, and 9 bases lay outside the gene matches. Germline V gene sequence: CDR1 MNHEY, CDR2 SVGAGI. What was sequenced was PBMCs. This rearrangement joins TRBV6-5 to TRBJ1-2; 8 bases map to TRBD1. This receptor was taken from a woman aged 18 to 35 in good health and CMV-seronegative. The CDR3 DNA reads as TGTGCCAGCAGTTTCTCGACAGGGGTACGGGGCTACACCTTC. It translates to CASSFSTGVRGYTF.